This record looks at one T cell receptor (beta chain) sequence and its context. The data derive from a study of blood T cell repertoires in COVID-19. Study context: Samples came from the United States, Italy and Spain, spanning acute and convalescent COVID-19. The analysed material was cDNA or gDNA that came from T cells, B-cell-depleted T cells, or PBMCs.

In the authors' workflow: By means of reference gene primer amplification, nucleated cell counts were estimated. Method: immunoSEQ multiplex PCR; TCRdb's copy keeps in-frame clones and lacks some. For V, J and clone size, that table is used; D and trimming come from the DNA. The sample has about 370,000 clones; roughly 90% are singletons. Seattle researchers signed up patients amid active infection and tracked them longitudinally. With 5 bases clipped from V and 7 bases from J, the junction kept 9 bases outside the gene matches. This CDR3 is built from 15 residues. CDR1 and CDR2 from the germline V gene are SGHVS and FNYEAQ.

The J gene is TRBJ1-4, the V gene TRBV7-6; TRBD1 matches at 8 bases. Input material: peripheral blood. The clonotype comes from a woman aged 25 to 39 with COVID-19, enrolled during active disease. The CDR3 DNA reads TGTGCCAGCAGCCGAGACAGGGGATTATCTGAAAAACTGTTTTTT. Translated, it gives CASSRDRGLSEKLFF. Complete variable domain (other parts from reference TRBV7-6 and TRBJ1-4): GAGVSQSPRYKVTKRGQDVALRCDPISGHVSLYWYRQALGQGPEFLTYFNYEAQQDKSGLPNDRFSAERPEGSISTLTIQRTEQRDSAMYRCASSRDRGLSEKLFFGSGTQLSVL.